A selection of T cell receptor beta chains follows, all from one sample in a study of shared clonotypes between healthy human individuals. Some clones are missing from TCRdb's copy, which holds only in-frame ones; the method was immunoSEQ multiplex PCR. The data show about 450,000 clones, approximately 79% seen once. Sequences were obtained from PBMCs. The receptor source for this set is a woman aged 40 to 50 in good health. Some clones in this sample may be carry-over from other donors' samples. CDR3s include the opening cysteine and the closing phenylalanine or tryptophan. Fields, in order: V gene, J gene, D gene, clone size, CDR3 DNA, CDR3 protein. A D gene is named only where the DNA matches it firmly. The size entry is marked missing in some rows and otherwise reads once, few, many or a size class.

>TRBV29-1|TRBJ2-1|NA|NA
TGCAGCGCTTCCGGGGATAGAGGTGAGCAGTTCTTC
CSASGDRGEQFF
>TRBV7-2|TRBJ2-4|NA|NA
TGTGCCAGCAGGGCTGGAGGGGCGGGAAACATTCAGTACTTC
CASRAGGAGNIQYF
>TRBV11-2|TRBJ2-7|NA|NA
TGTGCCAGCAGCTTCACCGGGACCACCTACGAGCAGTACTTC
CASSFTGTTYEQYF
>TRBV10-3|TRBJ2-2|NA|NA
TGTGCCATCAGTGAGTCGGCAGGAACACAGGGATCCGGGGAGCTGTTTTTT
CAISESAGTQGSGELFF
>TRBV18|TRBJ2-3|TRBD2|NA
TGTGCCAGCTCACCATGGACTAGCGGGAGACGTGGCACAGATACGCAGTATTTT
CASSPWTSGRRGTDTQYF
>TRBV7-9|TRBJ1-4|NA|NA
TGTGCCAGCAGCCCCGTTAGTATGGGAGGTCAAAAACTGTTTTTT
CASSPVSMGGQKLFF
>TRBV7-2|TRBJ2-7|NA|NA
TGTGCCAGCAGCTTACTTCAGGCCTACGAGCAGTACTTC
CASSLLQAYEQYF
>TRBV7-2|TRBJ2-6|NA|few
TGCGCCAGCAGCCAAGAAGTCGGCTCTGGGGCCAACGTCCTGACTTTC
CASSQEVGSGANVLTF
>TRBV27|TRBJ2-7|NA|NA
TGTGCCAGCAGTTTTGGGGGGCAGGGCAACTACGAGCAGTACTTC
CASSFGGQGNYEQYF
>TRBV28|TRBJ2-7|TRBD2|few
TGTGCCGTGGAACATAGCGGGAGGAGCTCCTACGAGCAGTACTTC
CAVEHSGRSSYEQYF
>TRBV2|TRBJ1-5|NA|NA
TGTGCCAGCAGTGAAGGTGTCAGGGGCAGGGATCAGCCCCAGCATTTT
CASSEGVRGRDQPQHF
>TRBV6-6|TRBJ2-1|TRBD1|NA
TGTGCCAGCGGGACAGGGGGCAATGAGCAGTTCTTC
CASGTGGNEQFF
>TRBV5-1|TRBJ1-2|NA|few
TGCGCCAGCTTTGAAGGGTCCTTCTATGGCTACACCTTC
CASFEGSFYGYTF
>TRBV4-3|TRBJ1-3|TRBD1|NA
TGCGCCAGCAGCCTGGACAGGGCGTCTGGAAACACCATATATTTT
CASSLDRASGNTIYF
>TRBV18|TRBJ2-2|NA|NA
TGTGCCAGCTCACCGTGGGCGGCGACGAACACCGGGGAGCTGTTTTTT
CASSPWAATNTGELFF
>TRBV6-1|TRBJ1-2|TRBD1|few
TGTGCCAGCGGGGACAGGGGCGGGTATGGCTACACCTTC
CASGDRGGYGYTF
>TRBV27|TRBJ1-1|NA|NA
TGTGCCAGCAGTTTTTTCGAGGGGAGCACTGAAGCTTTCTTT
CASSFFEGSTEAFF
>TRBV5-1|TRBJ2-7|NA|NA
TGCGCCAGCAGCCCTGAGTCGGGGGCGCGCTACGAGCAGTACTTC
CASSPESGARYEQYF
>TRBV10-3|TRBJ1-1|NA|NA
TGTGCCATCAGTGAGTCAATTGTGCGGGGCAATGAAGCTTTCTTT
CAISESIVRGNEAFF
>TRBV28|TRBJ2-5|NA|NA
TGTGCCAGCAGTTTTGGTTACCAAGAGACCCAGTACTTC
CASSFGYQETQYF
>TRBV28|TRBJ1-4|NA|once
TGTGCCAGCAGTTTGGCAACAACTAATGAAAAACTGTTTTTT
CASSLATTNEKLFF
>TRBV28|TRBJ2-2|TRBD2|few
TGTGCCAGCAGTCCACAAAATAGCGGGACCGGGGAGCTGTTTTTT
CASSPQNSGTGELFF
>TRBV5-1|TRBJ2-5|NA|few
TGCGCCAGCAGCTCGATGACAGCCCAAGAGACCCAGTACTTC
CASSSMTAQETQYF
>TRBV5-6|TRBJ2-3|NA|NA
TGTGCCAGCCTAGTGGGCACAGATACGCAGTATTTT
CASLVGTDTQYF
>TRBV5-1|TRBJ2-3|NA|NA
TGCGCCAGCAGCTTCCTTGGCCACACAGATACGCAGTATTTT
CASSFLGHTDTQYF
>TRBV7-2|TRBJ2-1|TRBD2|NA
TGTGCCAGCAGCTTAGCTAGCGGGGCATACAATGAGCAGTTCTTC
CASSLASGAYNEQFF
>TRBV10-1|TRBJ2-7|NA|few
TGCGCCAGCAGCCGGGACCCATCCGCCTACGAGCAGTACTTC
CASSRDPSAYEQYF
>TRBV5-1|TRBJ2-2|NA|once
TGCGCCAGCAGCTTGGCGGCGCAGGCGAACACCGGGGAGCTGTTTTTT
CASSLAAQANTGELFF
>TRBV2|TRBJ2-3|TRBD2|once
TGTGCCAGCAGTGTAGACGGCGGGAGCTCAGATACGCAGTATTTT
CASSVDGGSSDTQYF
>TRBV27|TRBJ2-7|TRBD2|NA
TGTGCCAGCAGTACTAGCGGGATCCCCTCCTACGAGCAGTACTTC
CASSTSGIPSYEQYF
>TRBV2|TRBJ1-1|NA|few
TGTGCCAGCAGTTCAGGGGAGAACACTGAAGCTTTCTTT
CASSSGENTEAFF
>TRBV10-3|TRBJ2-7|TRBD1|NA
TGTGCCACCCGTCCCCAGGGGGCCACCTACGAGCAGTACTTC
CATRPQGATYEQYF
>TRBV9|TRBJ2-7|NA|few
TGTGCCAGCAGCCTCTCCTCCATCCACGAGCAGTACTTC
CASSLSSIHEQYF
>TRBV28|TRBJ2-3|TRBD2|NA
TGTGCCAGCAGTCGGGGACTAGCGGGAAGCACAGATACGCAGTATTTT
CASSRGLAGSTDTQYF
>TRBV14|TRBJ2-7|NA|NA
TGTGCCAGCAGCCAAGGTTCCCCGGAGTTTTACGAGCAGTACTTC
CASSQGSPEFYEQYF
>TRBV15|TRBJ2-7|NA|NA
TGTGCCACCACCCCCAGCCCCTTTCAGGGCTACGAGCAGTACTTC
CATTPSPFQGYEQYF
>TRBV5-4|TRBJ1-1|TRBD1|NA
TGTGCCAGCAGCCAAACAGGGGCGAACACTGAAGCTTTCTTT
CASSQTGANTEAFF
>TRBV7-9|TRBJ1-4|TRBD1|few
TGTGCCAGCAGCTGGACAGGGGGCCTTGAAAAACTGTTTTTT
CASSWTGGLEKLFF
>TRBV28|TRBJ2-7|TRBD1|NA
TGTGCCAGCGACAGCCGGGACAGGGGCTCCTACGAGCAGTACTTC
CASDSRDRGSYEQYF
>TRBV30|TRBJ1-1|TRBD1|NA
TGTGCCTGGAGTGCGAGTGGGACAGGGAGGGTGAACACTGAAGCTTTCTTT
CAWSASGTGRVNTEAFF
>TRBV5-1|TRBJ1-4|NA|NA
TGCGCCAGCAGCTTGACATCCCGGGGTGAAAAACTGTTTTTT
CASSLTSRGEKLFF
>TRBV30|TRBJ1-5|NA|NA
TGTGCCTGGGGACAGACAGATCAGCCCCAGCATTTT
CAWGQTDQPQHF
>TRBV6-1|TRBJ1-1|NA|NA
TGTGCCAGCAGTGTTTGGGGGGACACTGAAGCTTTCTTT
CASSVWGDTEAFF
>TRBV7-2|TRBJ2-1|NA|once
TGTGCCAGCAGCTTAGAGTTGGGGAGCGAGCAGTTCTTC
CASSLELGSEQFF
>TRBV6-5|TRBJ1-1|NA|NA
TGTGCCAGCAGTTACGCTTCAAGGAATGAAGCTTTCTTT
CASSYASRNEAFF
>TRBV4-2|TRBJ2-1|TRBD2|NA
TGTGCCAGCAGCCAAGTCTTAGCGGGCAGTATTTACAATGAGCAGTTCTTC
CASSQVLAGSIYNEQFF